These 27 T cell receptor beta chains share one sample of origin, sequenced in a study of identical twins. TCRdb ran MiXCR on the 5' RACE reads and lists one entry per CDR3 protein. The data contain some 600,000 distinct CDR3 sequences, around 7.5% of them singletons. These data were also filed under a second study, of yellow fever vaccine responses in identical twins.

Specimen: PBMCs. These receptors came from a woman aged 18-35 years in good health.

This clonotype was recorded a few times. The rearrangement uses TRBV12-3 or TRBV12-4 and TRBJ1-1, with D maybe TRBD1 (6 bases). This CDR3 is 11 amino acids long. Trimming took off 7 bases at V and 11 bases at J, with 14 bases between the two ends. The CDR3 loop reads CASTHRELAFF. The CDR3 DNA reads TGTGCCAGCACCCACAGGGAGTTGGCTTTCTTT.

V usage is TRBV20-1 and J usage is TRBJ1-4, with 9 nucleotides matching TRBD1. The CDR3 is made up of 15 amino acids. V lost 0 bases and J lost 7; bases outside the gene matches: 6. Germline CDR1 is DFQATT and CDR2 is SNEGSKA (reference sequence). Here the CDR3 DNA reads TGCAGTGCTAGAGACACAGGGGGCTCTTCTGAAAAACTGTTTTTT. This translates into CSARDTGGSSEKLFF.

The CDR3 protein is CSARRGLTSYNEQFF. The CDR3 nucleotides are TGCAGTGCTAGAAGGGGACTGACCTCATACAATGAGCAGTTCTTC. The rearrangement joins TRBV20-1 to TRBJ2-1; maybe TRBD2 (6 bases). Germline loops: CDR1 DFQATT, CDR2 SNEGSKA (reference sequence). Trimming cost V 2 bases and J 4 bases, with 15 bases left between them. The CDR3 totals 15 residues.

The DNA of the CDR3 is TGCAGCGCTTCCGACACCTACGAGCAGTACTTC. Translation: CSASDTYEQYF. The J gene is TRBJ2-7, the V gene TRBV29-1; unclear D gene. Trimming left V 7 bases short and J 2 bases short, with 9 bases between. The CDR3 is 11 residues long. CDR1 SQVTM and CDR2 ANQGSEA come from the germline V gene.

This clonotype has more than one count but fewer than ten. CDR3 in DNA: TGTGCCACCAGTGATCGGGTAGCGGGCGCTCACGAGCAGTACTTC. Its protein is CATSDRVAGAHEQYF. The chain joins TRBV24-1 to TRBJ2-7; 7 bases match TRBD2. V trimming: 3 bases; J trimming: 5 bases; junction bases outside the gene matches: 9. This CDR3 comprises 15 residues. CDR1 is KGHDR, CDR2 SFDVKD, per germline.

This clonotype was seen a handful of times. The chain couples TRBV20-1 to TRBJ1-5; no reliable D call. Germline CDR1 DFQATT, CDR2 SNEGSKA (reference sequence). V was trimmed by 0 bases and J by 7 bases, leaving 13 bases between them. CDR3 size: 14 residues. The CDR3: CSARDRGSLQPQHF. CDR3 nucleotides: TGCAGTGCTAGAGATCGAGGGAGCTTGCAGCCCCAGCATTTT.

This clonotype was seen many times. This rearrangement joins TRBV12-3 or TRBV12-4 to TRBJ1-6; D unclear. This CDR3 is 14 amino acids long. V lost 5 bases and J 0 bases, leaving 5 bases between the germline ends. The CDR3 DNA reads as TGTGCCAGCAGTACAGTCTCCTATAATTCACCCCTCCACTTT. This translates into CASSTVSYNSPLHF.

This clonotype was counted a few times. A much larger clone sits a single nucleotide away, making a read error possible. The chain joins TRBV6-5 to TRBJ2-7, with a weak D call TRBD1 (6 bases). Germline V gives CDR1 MNHEY, CDR2 SVGAGI. Trimming shortened V by 0 bases and J by 2 bases, and 8 bases separated the two germline ends. This CDR3 comprises 14 residues. CDR3 DNA: TGTGCCAGCAGTTACTCGGACAGCACCTACGAGCAGTACTTC. Amino acid sequence: CASSYSDSTYEQYF.

This clonotype came up many times. DNA for the CDR3: TGTGCCAGCAGTTCTACTAGGGCCGGGGAGCTGTTTTTT. This codes for CASSSTRAGELFF. This chain links TRBV7-2 with TRBJ2-2, with D perhaps matching TRBD2 (5 bases). Looked up from germline, CDR1 is SGHTA and CDR2 is FQGNSA. The CDR3 sequence is 13 residues long. Between the trimmed V and J ends, which lost 6 bases and 6 bases, there was a span of 11 bases.

The V gene is TRBV11-2, the J gene TRBJ2-1; D possibly corresponds to TRBD2 (6 bases). V was clipped by 5 bases and J by 2 bases, with 22 bases between them. The germline CDR1 and CDR2 sequences are SGHAT and FQNNGV. The CDR3 is 18 residues long. The CDR3: CASSPPVRLALTYNEQFF. The CDR3 region has the DNA TGTGCCAGCAGCCCCCCCGTTAGGCTAGCGTTGACCTACAATGAGCAGTTCTTC.

This clonotype was counted many times. The gene calls are TRBV12-3 or TRBV12-4 and TRBJ2-2; D not certain. This CDR3 has 15 amino acids. Trimming left V 4 bases short and J 0 bases short, with 9 bases between. The CDR3 DNA follows: TGTGCCAGCAGTTCTAGTGGGTCGAACACCGGGGAGCTGTTTTTT. It codes for CASSSSGSNTGELFF.

The gene calls are TRBV5-4 and TRBJ2-7; 7 bases are shared with TRBD2. Losses at the gene ends were 4 bases for V and 3 bases for J; bases not matched to a gene: 7. This CDR3 spans 14 amino acids. Germline CDR1 and CDR2: SGHNT and YYREEE (reference sequence). Here the CDR3 reads CASSRGGDDYEQYF. The CDR3 DNA sequence: TGTGCCAGCAGCAGGGGAGGGGATGACTACGAGCAGTACTTC.

The sample holds many counts of this clonotype. This chain links TRBV2 with TRBJ2-7; 7 positions agree with TRBD1. Germline CDR1 reads SNHLY; CDR2 reads FYNNEI. The CDR3 runs to 15 residues. J was trimmed by 3 bases and V by 2 bases; bases with no gene match: 7. The CDR3 DNA sequence: TGTGCCAGCAGTGAAATAGGGACAGACTACTACGAGCAGTACTTC. As protein: CASSEIGTDYYEQYF.

This clonotype was seen only a few times. The chain combines TRBV20-1 with TRBJ2-2; the match to TRBD2 covers 7 bases. The CDR3 totals 14 residues. Unmatched junction bases numbered 3, after V lost 5 bases and J lost 0 bases. Germline CDR1 reads DFQATT; CDR2 reads SNEGSKA (reference sequence). The CDR3 sequence is CSAERETNTGELFF. The CDR3, as DNA: TGCAGTGCTGAGCGGGAAACGAACACCGGGGAGCTGTTTTTT.

The chain employs TRBV12-3 or TRBV12-4 and TRBJ1-5; no definite D call. Deletions cut 4 bases from V and 6 bases from J, with 13 bases between. The CDR3 spans 14 residues. This chain's CDR3 is CASSSTRETQPQHF. The CDR3 DNA sequence: TGTGCCAGCAGTTCTACTCGGGAAACTCAGCCCCAGCATTTT.

The rearrangement uses TRBV11-2 and TRBJ2-7, with D perhaps matching TRBD1 (6 bases). The V end lost 5 bases, the J end lost 3 bases, and 11 bases lay between the germline ends. The germline V gene encodes CDR1 SGHAT and CDR2 FQNNGV. This CDR3 is built from 13 residues. The CDR3 protein is CASSRTELYEQYF. The DNA for the CDR3 is TGTGCCAGCAGCCGGACAGAGCTCTACGAGCAGTACTTC.

This clonotype occurred many times. The rearrangement uses TRBV5-1 and TRBJ1-1; D uncertain. Per the germline V gene, CDR1 is SGHRS and CDR2 is YFSETQ. The CDR3 contains 14 residues. V lost 7 bases, J lost 5 bases, and 18 bases lay in between. The CDR3 sequence is CASWREGPGTEAFF. In DNA, the CDR3 is TGCGCCAGCTGGAGGGAGGGCCCGGGTACTGAAGCTTTCTTT. The complete variable domain, with remaining parts taken from reference TRBV5-1 and TRBJ1-1, reads KAGVTQTPRYLIKTRGQQVTLSCSPISGHRSVSWYQQTPGQGLQFLFEYFSETQRNKGNFPGRFSGRQFSNSRSEMNVSTLELGDSALYLCASWREGPGTEAFFGQGTRLTVV.

This clonotype was counted at least ten times. CDR3 DNA: TGCAGTGCTGAAGAGGCTGCAGGGGGCAACACCGGGGAGCTGTTTTTT. Translating gives CSAEEAAGGNTGELFF. The chain carries TRBV20-1 and TRBJ2-2; 8 nucleotides match TRBD1. V was clipped by 5 bases and J by 2 bases; unmatched bases: 10. This CDR3 comprises 16 residues. Germline values: CDR1 DFQATT, CDR2 SNEGSKA (reference sequence).

This clonotype was observed many times. The chain couples TRBV2 to TRBJ2-5; tentatively, D is TRBD1 (5 bases). CDR1 and CDR2 from the germline V gene are SNHLY and FYNNEI. CDR3 length: 16 amino acids. V lost 3 bases to trimming and J lost 1 base, with 15 bases between them. In DNA form, the CDR3 reads TGTGCCAGCAGTGATCTATGGGGCCGCAGCCAAGAGACCCAGTACTTC. Encoded protein: CASSDLWGRSQETQYF.

This clonotype was seen repeatedly, ten times or more. The chain uses TRBV7-6 and TRBJ1-6, with D hard to call. V gave up 1 base and J gave up 10 bases, with 8 bases separating them. The germline CDR1 and CDR2 sequences are SGHVS and FNYEAQ. The CDR3 has 13 amino acids. The CDR3 reads CASSLEASSPLHF. The CDR3 region has the DNA TGTGCCAGCAGCTTAGAAGCATCCTCACCCCTCCACTTT.

The table lists this clonotype with a few counts. The chain is built from TRBV20-1 and TRBJ2-3; the match to TRBD1 covers 10 bases. From germline, CDR1 is DFQATT and CDR2 SNEGSKA (reference sequence). V was clipped by 6 bases and J by 2 bases; unmatched bases: 14. This CDR3 comprises 17 residues. The CDR3 reads CSASVAPGQGITDTQYF. The CDR3 DNA reads TGCAGTGCATCAGTAGCCCCGGGACAGGGGATCACAGATACGCAGTATTTT.

Many counts were recorded for this clonotype. The V and J genes are TRBV7-9 and TRBJ2-2; weak D call: TRBD1 (6 bases). Germline CDR1 SEHNR, CDR2 FQNEAQ (reference sequence). V was trimmed by 5 bases and J by 3 bases, leaving 13 bases between them. CDR3 length: 15 residues. The CDR3 reads CASSPKKGDTGELFF. CDR3 nucleotides: TGTGCCAGCAGCCCGAAAAAGGGGGACACCGGGGAGCTGTTTTTT.

V and J are TRBV28 and TRBJ1-2; D is possibly TRBD1 (5 bases). The CDR3 totals 14 residues. Trimming pared 4 bases from V and 4 bases from J, leaving 13 bases between. CDR1 and CDR2 (germline): MDHEN, SYDVKM. As DNA, the CDR3 is TGTGCCAGCAGTTACCGACAGACAACCTATGGCTACACCTTC. Translation gives CASSYRQTTYGYTF.

This sequence joins TRBV4-1 and TRBJ2-1, with 9 bases aligning to TRBD1. Germline lookup yields CDR1 MGHRA and CDR2 YSYEKL. V was clipped by 1 base and J by 6 bases; unmatched bases: 1. This CDR3 spans 14 amino acids. CDR3: CASSQGTGVNEQFF. DNA of the CDR3: TGCGCCAGCAGCCAAGGGACAGGGGTCAATGAGCAGTTCTTC.

This clonotype has only a few counts. The chain's CDR3 is CSAREPMGEGPRGYTF. CDR3 bases: TGCAGTGCTAGAGAACCAATGGGGGAAGGACCCCGTGGCTACACCTTC. The chain carries TRBV20-1 and TRBJ1-2, with a tentative D call TRBD1 (5 bases). CDR1 and CDR2 from the germline V gene are DFQATT and SNEGSKA (reference sequence). V dropped 0 bases and J dropped 7 bases, with 21 bases sitting between them. The CDR3 spans 16 residues.

This clonotype was observed at least ten times. The chain couples TRBV20-1 to TRBJ2-1, with 7 nucleotides matching TRBD1. V lost 2 bases, J lost 0 bases, and 7 bases stayed unmatched. The germline gives CDR1 DFQATT, CDR2 SNEGSKA (reference sequence). There are 16 residues in the CDR3. The chain's CDR3 is CSARPSDRSSYNEQFF. CDR3 DNA sequence: TGCAGTGCTAGACCTTCGGACAGGAGCTCCTACAATGAGCAGTTCTTC.

The chain couples TRBV7-9 to TRBJ2-1, with D possibly TRBD2 on 6 matching bases. Germline V gene sequence: CDR1 SEHNR, CDR2 FQNEAQ (reference sequence). CDR3 length: 13 residues. The V gene lost 3 bases and the J gene lost 9 bases, with 12 bases spanning the gap. The DNA for the CDR3 is TGTGCCAGCAGCTTCGAGGCGGGGAGTGAGCAGTTCTTC. Residues: CASSFEAGSEQFF.